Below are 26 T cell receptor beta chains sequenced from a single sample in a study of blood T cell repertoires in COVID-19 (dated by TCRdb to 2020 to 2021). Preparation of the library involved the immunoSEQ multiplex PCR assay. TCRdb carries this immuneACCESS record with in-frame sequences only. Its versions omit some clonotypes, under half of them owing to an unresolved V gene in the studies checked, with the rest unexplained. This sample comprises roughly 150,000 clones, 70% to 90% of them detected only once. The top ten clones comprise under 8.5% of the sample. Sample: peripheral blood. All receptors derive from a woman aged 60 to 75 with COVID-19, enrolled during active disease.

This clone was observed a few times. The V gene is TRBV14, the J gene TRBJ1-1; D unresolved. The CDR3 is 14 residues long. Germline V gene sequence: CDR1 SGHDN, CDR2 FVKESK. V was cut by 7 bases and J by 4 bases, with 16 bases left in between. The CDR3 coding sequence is TGTGCCAGCAAAGGAACACAGACCTCCACTGAAGCTTTCTTT. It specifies CASKGTQTSTEAFF.

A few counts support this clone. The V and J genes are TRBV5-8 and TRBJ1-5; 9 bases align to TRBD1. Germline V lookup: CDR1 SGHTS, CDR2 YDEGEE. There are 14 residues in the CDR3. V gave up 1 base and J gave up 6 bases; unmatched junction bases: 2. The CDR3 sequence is CASSLRTGVQPQHF. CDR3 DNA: TGTGCCAGCAGCTTGAGGACAGGGGTTCAGCCCCAGCATTTT.

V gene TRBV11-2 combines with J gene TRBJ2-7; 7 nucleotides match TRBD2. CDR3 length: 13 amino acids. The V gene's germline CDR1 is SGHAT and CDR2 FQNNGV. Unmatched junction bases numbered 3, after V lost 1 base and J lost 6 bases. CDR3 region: CASSLGGGREQYV. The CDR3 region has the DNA TGTGCCAGCAGCTTAGGCGGGGGACGCGAGCAGTACGTC.

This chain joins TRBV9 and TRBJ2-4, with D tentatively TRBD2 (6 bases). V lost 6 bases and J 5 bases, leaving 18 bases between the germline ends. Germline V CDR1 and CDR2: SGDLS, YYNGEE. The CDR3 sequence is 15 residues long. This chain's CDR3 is CASTPGGEDENIQYF. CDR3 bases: TGTGCCAGCACTCCCGGCGGGGAAGACGAAAACATTCAGTACTTC.

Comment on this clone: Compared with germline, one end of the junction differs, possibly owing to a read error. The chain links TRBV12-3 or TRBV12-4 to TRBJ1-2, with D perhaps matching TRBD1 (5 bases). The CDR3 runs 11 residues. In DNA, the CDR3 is TGTGCCAGCAGTTTATCCGACAGAATTGCCTTC. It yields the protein CASSLSDRIAF.

CDR3 nucleotides: TGTGCCAGCAGTCCCACGGCCGGGACAGGGGGCTATAGCAATCAGCCCCAGCATTTT. It yields the protein CASSPTAGTGGYSNQPQHF. V usage is TRBV6-6 and J usage is TRBJ1-5; TRBD1 aligns across 12 bases. Germline CDR1 is MNHNY and CDR2 is SVGAGI (reference sequence). The CDR3 has 19 amino acids. The junction had 11 bases not matched to a gene; V was cut back by 5 bases and J by 0 bases.

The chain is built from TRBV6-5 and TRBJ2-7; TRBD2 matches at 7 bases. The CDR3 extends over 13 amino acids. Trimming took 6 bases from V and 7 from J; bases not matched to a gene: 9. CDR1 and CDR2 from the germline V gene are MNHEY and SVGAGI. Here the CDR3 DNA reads TGTGCCAGCAGACGGGACTACGTTTCAGAGCAGTACTTC. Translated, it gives CASRRDYVSEQYF.

CDR3 sequence reads: CASMLASRETQYF. CDR3 coding DNA: TGTGCCAGCATGCTGGCTAGCCGGGAGACCCAGTACTTC. The chain employs TRBV2 and TRBJ2-5, with D perhaps TRBD2 (5 bases). CDR3 size: 13 residues. V lost 7 bases to trimming and J lost 5 bases, with 14 bases between them. CDR1 and CDR2 (germline): SNHLY, FYNNEI.

The CDR3 reads CASSLEAGDTEAFF. The DNA of the CDR3 is TGCGCCAGCAGCTTGGAGGCGGGCGACACTGAAGCTTTCTTT. The rearrangement joins TRBV5-1 to TRBJ1-1; no reliable D call. Germline CDR1 SGHRS, CDR2 YFSETQ. Trimming pared 0 bases from V and 3 bases from J, leaving 9 bases between. CDR3 size: 14 residues.

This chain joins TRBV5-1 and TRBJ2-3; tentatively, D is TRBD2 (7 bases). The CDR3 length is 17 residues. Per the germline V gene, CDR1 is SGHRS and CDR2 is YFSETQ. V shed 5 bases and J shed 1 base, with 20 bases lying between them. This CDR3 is CASRTRMGGLGTDTQYF. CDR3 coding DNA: TGCGCCAGCAGAACGCGTATGGGGGGGCTTGGCACAGATACGCAGTATTTT.

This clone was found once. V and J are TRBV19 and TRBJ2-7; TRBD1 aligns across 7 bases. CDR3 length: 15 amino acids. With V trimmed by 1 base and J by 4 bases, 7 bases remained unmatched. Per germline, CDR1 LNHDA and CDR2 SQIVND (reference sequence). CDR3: CASSIVGGQFYEQYF. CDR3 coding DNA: TGTGCCAGTAGTATAGTTGGGGGACAGTTTTACGAGCAGTACTTC.

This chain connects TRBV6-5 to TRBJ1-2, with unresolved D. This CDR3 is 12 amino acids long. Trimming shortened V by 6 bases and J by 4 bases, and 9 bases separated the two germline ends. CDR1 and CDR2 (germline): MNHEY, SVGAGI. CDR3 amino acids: CASRVRGYGYTF. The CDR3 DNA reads TGTGCCAGCAGGGTCCGGGGCTATGGCTACACCTTC.

CDR3 nucleotide sequence: TGCGCCAGCAGCTTGGGGGCAGGCATGAACACTGAAGCTTTCTTT. It codes for CASSLGAGMNTEAFF. The chain couples TRBV5-1 to TRBJ1-1; D gene unclear. Germline CDR1 and CDR2: SGHRS and YFSETQ. The V and J ends lost 0 bases and 0 bases respectively, with 9 bases between them. The CDR3 contains 15 residues.

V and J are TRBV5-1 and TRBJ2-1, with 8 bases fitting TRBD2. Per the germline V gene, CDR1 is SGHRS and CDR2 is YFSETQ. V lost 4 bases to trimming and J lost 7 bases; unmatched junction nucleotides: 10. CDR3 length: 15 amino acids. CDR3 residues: CASSPGRSGKNEQFF. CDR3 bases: TGCGCCAGCAGCCCTGGCCGTAGCGGGAAAAATGAGCAGTTCTTC.

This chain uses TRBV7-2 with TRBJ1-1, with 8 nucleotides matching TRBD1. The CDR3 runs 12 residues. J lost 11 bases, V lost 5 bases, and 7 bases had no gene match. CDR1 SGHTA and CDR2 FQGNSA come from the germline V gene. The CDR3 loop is CASSHTGGRAFF. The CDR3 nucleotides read TGTGCCAGCAGCCACACAGGGGGGCGGGCTTTCTTT.

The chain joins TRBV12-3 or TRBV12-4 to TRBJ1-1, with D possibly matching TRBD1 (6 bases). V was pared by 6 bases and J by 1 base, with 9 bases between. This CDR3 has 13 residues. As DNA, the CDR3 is TGTGCCAGCAGCTCGACAGGGAACACTGAAGCTTTCTTT. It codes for CASSSTGNTEAFF.

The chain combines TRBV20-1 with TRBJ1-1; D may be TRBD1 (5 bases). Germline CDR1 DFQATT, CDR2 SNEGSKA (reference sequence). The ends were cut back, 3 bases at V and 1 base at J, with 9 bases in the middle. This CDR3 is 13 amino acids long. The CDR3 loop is CSASLTANTEAFF. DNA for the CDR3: TGCAGTGCTAGTTTGACAGCGAACACTGAAGCTTTCTTT.

CDR3 in amino acids: CASSDRVQETQYF. DNA of the CDR3: TGTGCCAGCAGTGATCGTGTCCAAGAGACCCAGTACTTC. The V call is TRBV6-1, the J call TRBJ2-5, with no clear D. The length of the CDR3 is 13 residues. Germline V gives CDR1 MNHNS, CDR2 SASEGT. V was pared by 3 bases and J by 1 base, with 6 bases between.

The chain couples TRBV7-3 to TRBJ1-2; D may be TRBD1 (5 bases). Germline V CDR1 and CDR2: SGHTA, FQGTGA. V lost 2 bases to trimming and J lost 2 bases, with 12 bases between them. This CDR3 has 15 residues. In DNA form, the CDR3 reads TGTGCCAGCAGCTTATATCCAGGGTCGAACTATGGCTACACCTTC. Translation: CASSLYPGSNYGYTF.

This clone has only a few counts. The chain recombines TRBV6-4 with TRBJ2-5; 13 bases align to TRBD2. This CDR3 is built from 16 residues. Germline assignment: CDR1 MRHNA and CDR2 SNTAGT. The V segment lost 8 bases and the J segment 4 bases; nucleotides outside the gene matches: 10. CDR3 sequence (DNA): TGTGCCAGCCCAGGAAAACTAGCGGGAGGGATAGAGACCCAGTACTTC. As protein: CASPGKLAGGIETQYF.

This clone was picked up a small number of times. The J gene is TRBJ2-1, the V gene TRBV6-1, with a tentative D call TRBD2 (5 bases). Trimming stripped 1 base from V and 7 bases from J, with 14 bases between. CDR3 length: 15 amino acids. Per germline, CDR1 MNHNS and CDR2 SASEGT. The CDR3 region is CASSEGSMGANEQFF. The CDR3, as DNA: TGTGCCAGCAGTGAAGGATCCATGGGAGCTAATGAGCAGTTCTTC.

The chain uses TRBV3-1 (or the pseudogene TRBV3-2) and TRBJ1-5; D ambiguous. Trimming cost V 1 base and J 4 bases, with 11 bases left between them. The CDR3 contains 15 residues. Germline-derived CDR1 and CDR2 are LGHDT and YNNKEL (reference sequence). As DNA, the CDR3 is TGTGCCAGCAGCCAAGTAGCCGGGAATAATCAGCCCCAGCATTTT. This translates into CASSQVAGNNQPQHF.

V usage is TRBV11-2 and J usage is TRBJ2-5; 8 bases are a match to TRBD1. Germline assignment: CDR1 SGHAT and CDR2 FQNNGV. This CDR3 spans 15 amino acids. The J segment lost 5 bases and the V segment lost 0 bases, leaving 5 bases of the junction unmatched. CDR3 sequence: CASSLDSGQGETQYF. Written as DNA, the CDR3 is TGTGCCAGCAGCTTAGATAGCGGACAGGGCGAGACCCAGTACTTC.

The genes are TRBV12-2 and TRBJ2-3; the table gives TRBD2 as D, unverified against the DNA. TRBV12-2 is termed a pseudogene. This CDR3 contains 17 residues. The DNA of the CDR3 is TGTGCAAGTCGCTTGAGAGGGGCGGGGGCCTCCACAGATACGCAGTATTTT. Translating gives CASRLRGAGASTDTQYF.

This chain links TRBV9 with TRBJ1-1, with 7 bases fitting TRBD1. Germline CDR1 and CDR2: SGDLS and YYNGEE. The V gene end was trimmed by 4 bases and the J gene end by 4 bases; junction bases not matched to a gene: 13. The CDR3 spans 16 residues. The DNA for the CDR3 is TGTGCCAGCAGCCCCCTGGACAGGCCAAGTAGCACTGAAGCTTTCTTT. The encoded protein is CASSPLDRPSSTEAFF.

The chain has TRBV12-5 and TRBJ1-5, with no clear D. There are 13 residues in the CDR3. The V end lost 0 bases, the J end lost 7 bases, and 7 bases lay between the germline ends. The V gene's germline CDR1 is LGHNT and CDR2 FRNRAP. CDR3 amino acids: CASGLVLGQPQHF. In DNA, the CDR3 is TGTGCTAGTGGTTTGGTACTGGGCCAGCCCCAGCATTTT.